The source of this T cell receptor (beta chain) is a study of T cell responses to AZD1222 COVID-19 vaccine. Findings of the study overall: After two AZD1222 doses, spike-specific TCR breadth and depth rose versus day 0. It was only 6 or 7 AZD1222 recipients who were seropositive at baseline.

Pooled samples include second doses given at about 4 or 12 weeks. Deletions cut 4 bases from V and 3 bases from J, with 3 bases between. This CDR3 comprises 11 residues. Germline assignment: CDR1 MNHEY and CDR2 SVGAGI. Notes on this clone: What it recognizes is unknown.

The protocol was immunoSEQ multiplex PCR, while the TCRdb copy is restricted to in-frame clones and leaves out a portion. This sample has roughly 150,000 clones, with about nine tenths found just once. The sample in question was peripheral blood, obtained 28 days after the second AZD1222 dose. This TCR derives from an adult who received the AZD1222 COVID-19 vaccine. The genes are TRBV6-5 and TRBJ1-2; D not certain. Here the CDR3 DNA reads TGTGCCAGCAGTTCCCACTATGGCTACACCTTC. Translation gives CASSSHYGYTF.